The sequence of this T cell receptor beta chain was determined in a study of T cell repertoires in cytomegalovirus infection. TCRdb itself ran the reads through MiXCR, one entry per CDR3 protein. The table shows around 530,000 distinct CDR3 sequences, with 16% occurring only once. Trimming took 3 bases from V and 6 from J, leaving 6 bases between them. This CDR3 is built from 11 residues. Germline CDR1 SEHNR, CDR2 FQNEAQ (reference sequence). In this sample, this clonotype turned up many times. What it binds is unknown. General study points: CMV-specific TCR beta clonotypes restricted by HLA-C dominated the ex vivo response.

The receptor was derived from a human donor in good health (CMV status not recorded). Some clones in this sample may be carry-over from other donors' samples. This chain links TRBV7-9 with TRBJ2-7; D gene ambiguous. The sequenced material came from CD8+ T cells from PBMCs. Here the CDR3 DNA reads TGTGCCAGCAGCTTGAACACCGAGCAGTACTTC. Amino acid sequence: CASSLNTEQYF.